Included here is one TCR beta chain sequence, with context. The data are from a study of blood T cell repertoires in COVID-19. Study processing details: Reference gene primer amplification gave estimated nucleated cell counts. The assay was immunoSEQ multiplex PCR, and TCRdb's table has in-frame clones only and misses some. V, J and clone size are those of that table, while D and trimming were read from the DNA. The sample yields 250,000 to 350,000 clones, approximately 86% seen once. It was during active infection that Seattle patients were enrolled and then longitudinally followed. Germline lookup yields CDR1 LGHDT and CDR2 YNNKEL (reference sequence). This CDR3 is built from 14 residues. V was clipped by 4 bases and J by 6 bases, with 15 bases between them.

The chain combines TRBV3-1 (or the pseudogene TRBV3-2) with TRBJ1-2, with D tentatively TRBD1 (6 bases). This TCR came from a human donor with COVID-19, enrolled during active disease. The donor label of this sample is uncertain. Sequencing used peripheral blood. The CDR3 loop is CASSLQGPSHGYTF. The CDR3 coding sequence is TGTGCCAGCAGCCTACAGGGTCCCTCGCATGGCTACACCTTC.